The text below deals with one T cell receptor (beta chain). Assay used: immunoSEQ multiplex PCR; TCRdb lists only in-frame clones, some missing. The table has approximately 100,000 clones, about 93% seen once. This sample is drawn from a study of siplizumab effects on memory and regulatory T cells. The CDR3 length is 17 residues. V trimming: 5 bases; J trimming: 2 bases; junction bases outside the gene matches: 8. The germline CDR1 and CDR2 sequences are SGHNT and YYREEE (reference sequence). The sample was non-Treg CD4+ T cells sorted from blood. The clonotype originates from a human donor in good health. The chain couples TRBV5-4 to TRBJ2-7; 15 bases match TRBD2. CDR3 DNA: TGTGCCAGCAGACCCGGGACTAGCGGGGGGCAAGCCTACGAGCAGTACTTC. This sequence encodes CASRPGTSGGQAYEQYF.